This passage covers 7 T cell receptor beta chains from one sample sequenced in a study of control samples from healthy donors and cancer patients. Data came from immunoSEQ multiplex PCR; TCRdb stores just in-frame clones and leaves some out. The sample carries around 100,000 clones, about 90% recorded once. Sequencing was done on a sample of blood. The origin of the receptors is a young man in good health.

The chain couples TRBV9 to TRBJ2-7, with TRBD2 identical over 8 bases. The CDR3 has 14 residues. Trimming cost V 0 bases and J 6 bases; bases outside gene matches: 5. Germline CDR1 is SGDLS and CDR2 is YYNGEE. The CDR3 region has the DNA TGTGCCAGCAGCGTAGGCCCGGGAGGGACCGAGCAGTACTTC. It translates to CASSVGPGGTEQYF.

The CDR3 loop reads CASSEQGTETQYF. The CDR3, as DNA: TGTGCCAGTAGTGAACAGGGGACGGAGACCCAGTACTTC. This chain uses TRBV19 with TRBJ2-5; 7 bases agree with TRBD1. CDR1 LNHDA and CDR2 SQIVND come from the germline V gene (reference sequence). The CDR3 contains 13 residues. V shed 5 bases and J 5 bases; nucleotides not matched to a gene: 5.

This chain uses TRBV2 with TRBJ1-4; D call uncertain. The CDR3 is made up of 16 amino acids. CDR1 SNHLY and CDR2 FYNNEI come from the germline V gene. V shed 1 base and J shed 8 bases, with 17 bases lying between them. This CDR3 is CASSEVPTNLGEKLFF. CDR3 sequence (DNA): TGTGCCAGCAGTGAAGTGCCTACCAACTTGGGAGAAAAACTGTTTTTT.

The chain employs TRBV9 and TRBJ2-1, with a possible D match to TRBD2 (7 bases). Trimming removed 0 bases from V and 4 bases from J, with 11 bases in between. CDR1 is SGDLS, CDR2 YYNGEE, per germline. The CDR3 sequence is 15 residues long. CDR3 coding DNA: TGTGCCAGCAGCGTAGAGGGGGGGCAATACAATGAGCAGTTCTTC. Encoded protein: CASSVEGGQYNEQFF.

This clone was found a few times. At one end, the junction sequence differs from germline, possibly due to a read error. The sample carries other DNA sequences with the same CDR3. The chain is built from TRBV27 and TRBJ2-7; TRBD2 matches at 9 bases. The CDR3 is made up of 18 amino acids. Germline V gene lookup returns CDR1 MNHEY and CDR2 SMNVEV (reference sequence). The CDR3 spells CASCLLSAGGGGSYEQYF. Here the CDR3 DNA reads TGTGCCAGCTGTTTACTATCCGCGGGGGGGGGCGGGAGCTACGAGCAGTACTTC.

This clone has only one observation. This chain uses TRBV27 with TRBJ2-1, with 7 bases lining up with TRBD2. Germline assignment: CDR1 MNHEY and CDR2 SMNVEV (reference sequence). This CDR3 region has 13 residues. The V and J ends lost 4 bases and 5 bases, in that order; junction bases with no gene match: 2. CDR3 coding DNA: TGTGCCAGCAGTTCCGGGACTAACAATGAGCAGTTCTTC. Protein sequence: CASSSGTNNEQFF.

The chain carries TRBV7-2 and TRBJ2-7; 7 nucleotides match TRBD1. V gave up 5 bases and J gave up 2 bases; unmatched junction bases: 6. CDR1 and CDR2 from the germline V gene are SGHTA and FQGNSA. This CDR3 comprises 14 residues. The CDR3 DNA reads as TGTGCCAGCAGCCACCGGACAGGCGCCTACGAGCAGTACTTC. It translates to CASSHRTGAYEQYF.